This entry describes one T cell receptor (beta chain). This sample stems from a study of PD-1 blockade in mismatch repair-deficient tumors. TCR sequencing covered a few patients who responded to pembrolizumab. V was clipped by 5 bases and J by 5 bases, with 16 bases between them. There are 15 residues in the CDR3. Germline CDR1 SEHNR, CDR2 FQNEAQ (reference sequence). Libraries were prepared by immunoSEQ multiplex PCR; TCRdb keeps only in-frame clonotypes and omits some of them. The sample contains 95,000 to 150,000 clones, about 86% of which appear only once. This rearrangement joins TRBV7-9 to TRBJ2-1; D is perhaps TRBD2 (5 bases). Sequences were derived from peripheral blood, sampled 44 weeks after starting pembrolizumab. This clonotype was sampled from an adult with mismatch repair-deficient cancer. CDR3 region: CASSTTSRADNEQFF. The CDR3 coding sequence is TGTGCCAGCAGCACCACTAGTAGGGCCGACAATGAGCAGTTCTTC.